This TCR beta chain was sequenced for a study of OX40 agonist ivuxolimab in advanced cancers. Study-wide results and caveats: Low clonal expansion, among the lowest seen, marked partial responders at 0.1-3.0 mg/kg.

CDR3 length: 15 amino acids. Trimming at V came to 1 base and at J to 6 bases, leaving 5 bases not matched to a gene. Germline V gives CDR1 SGDLS, CDR2 YYNGEE. Libraries were prepared by immunoSEQ multiplex PCR; TCRdb keeps only in-frame clonotypes and omits some of them. The sample carries 30,000 to 40,000 clones, 83% recorded once. This clone was seen a single time. Its antigen is unidentified. Specimen: CD4+ or CD8+ T cells sorted from blood, collected in a trial of the OX40 agonist ivuxolimab. This rearrangement joins TRBV9 to TRBJ1-1; 11 nucleotides line up with TRBD1. This clonotype was sampled from an adult with an advanced solid tumor such as melanoma, head and neck, liver or kidney cancer. The chain's CDR3 is CASSVTGQGGSEAFF. The CDR3, as DNA: TGTGCCAGCAGCGTAACGGGACAGGGGGGATCTGAAGCTTTCTTT.